Listed here are 9 T cell receptor beta chains from one sample, sequenced in a study of blood T cell repertoires in COVID-19. Data came from immunoSEQ multiplex PCR; TCRdb stores just in-frame clones and leaves some out. The sample has approximately 280,000 clones; roughly 90% are singletons. Material: peripheral blood. These receptor sequences come from a man in his forties or fifties with acute or convalescent COVID-19.

This CDR3 reads CASSPRMGGQPQHF. CDR3 bases: TGTGCCAGCAGTCCCAGGATGGGTGGACAGCCCCAGCATTTT. The chain carries TRBV2 and TRBJ1-5, with D unclear. The CDR3 sequence is 14 residues long. Trimming took 5 bases from V and 7 from J, leaving 15 bases between them. Germline V gene lookup returns CDR1 SNHLY and CDR2 FYNNEI.

Of note for this clone: Other DNA sequences in this sample translate to the same CDR3. The rearrangement uses TRBV2 and TRBJ2-7; no clear D gene. CDR1 is SNHLY and CDR2 is FYNNEI in the germline V gene. V was cut by 4 bases and J by 4 bases, with 5 bases left in between. The CDR3 contains 11 residues. CDR3 nucleotide sequence: TGTGCCAGCAGTGTATTATACGAGCAGTACTTC. Translated, it gives CASSVLYEQYF.

The rearrangement uses TRBV3-1 (or the pseudogene TRBV3-2) and TRBJ1-2; no reliable D call. CDR3 size: 14 residues. V lost 0 bases, J lost 0 bases, and 5 bases lay in between. Germline V gene lookup returns CDR1 LGHDT and CDR2 YNNKEL (reference sequence). CDR3 in DNA: TGTGCCAGCAGCCAAGAGGCGGCTAACTATGGCTACACCTTC. This codes for CASSQEAANYGYTF.

The chain employs TRBV11-3 and TRBJ2-1, with D possibly being TRBD1 (5 bases). CDR3 length: 17 residues. Trimming left V 4 bases short and J 1 base short, with 17 bases between. CDR1 and CDR2 (germline): SGHNT, YENEEA. The CDR3: CASSSGSGAQSYNEQFF. Written as DNA, the CDR3 is TGTGCCAGCAGCTCAGGGTCTGGGGCGCAGTCCTACAATGAGCAGTTCTTC.

This rearrangement joins TRBV25-1 to TRBJ2-2, with D possibly being TRBD2 (5 bases). Germline CDR1 is MGHDK and CDR2 is SYGVNS. The CDR3 sequence is 14 residues long. V was clipped by 1 base and J by 8 bases, with 11 bases between them. CDR3 DNA: TGTGCCAGCAGTGAATTGCGGACTTCGGGGGAGCTGTTTTTT. It codes for CASSELRTSGELFF.

V and J are TRBV28 and TRBJ1-4; weak D call: TRBD1 (6 bases). V was shortened by 5 bases and J by 8 bases, with 21 bases between the two germline ends. Germline V gene lookup returns CDR1 MDHEN and CDR2 SYDVKM. This CDR3 is built from 16 residues. The CDR3 DNA follows: TGTGCCAGCAGTCCACCAGGGGCACGATTGCCGGAAAAACTGTTTTTT. As protein: CASSPPGARLPEKLFF.

The chain links TRBV2 to TRBJ2-7, with D tentatively TRBD1 (5 bases). The CDR3 totals 13 residues. Per the germline V gene, CDR1 is SNHLY and CDR2 is FYNNEI. V lost 5 bases, J lost 7 bases, and 15 bases lay in between. DNA of the CDR3: TGTGCCAGCAGTCAGCCCCCAAGACAGGAGCAGTACTTC. This encodes CASSQPPRQEQYF.

This rearrangement joins TRBV7-8 to TRBJ1-5; unclear D gene. This CDR3 region has 15 residues. V lost 1 base to trimming and J lost 0 bases, with 7 bases between them. Germline V gene sequence: CDR1 SGHVS, CDR2 FQNEAQ. The CDR3 sequence is CASSLGVNSNQPQHF. CDR3 DNA: TGTGCCAGCAGCTTAGGAGTCAATAGCAATCAGCCCCAGCATTTT.

The V call is TRBV5-8, the J call TRBJ2-7; 8 nucleotides align to TRBD1. Germline trimming cut 7 bases from V and 3 bases from J; bases unmatched to any gene: 6. CDR3 length equals 13 residues. CDR1 and CDR2 from the germline V gene are SGHTS and YDEGEE. The CDR3, as DNA: TGTGCCAGCCGTCTCACAGGGGGCTACGAGCAGTACTTC. Its protein is CASRLTGGYEQYF.